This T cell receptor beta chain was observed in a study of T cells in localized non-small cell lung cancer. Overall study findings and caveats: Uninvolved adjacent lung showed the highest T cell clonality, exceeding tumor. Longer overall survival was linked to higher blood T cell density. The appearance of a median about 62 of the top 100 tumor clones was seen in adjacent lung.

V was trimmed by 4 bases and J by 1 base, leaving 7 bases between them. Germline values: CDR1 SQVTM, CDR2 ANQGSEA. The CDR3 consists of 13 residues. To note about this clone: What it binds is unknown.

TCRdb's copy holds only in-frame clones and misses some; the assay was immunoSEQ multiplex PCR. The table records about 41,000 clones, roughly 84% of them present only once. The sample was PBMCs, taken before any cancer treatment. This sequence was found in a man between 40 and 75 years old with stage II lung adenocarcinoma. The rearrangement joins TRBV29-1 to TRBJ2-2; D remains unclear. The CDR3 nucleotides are TGCAGCGTTGTTTTCGGGAACACCGGGGAGCTGTTTTTT. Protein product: CSVVFGNTGELFF.